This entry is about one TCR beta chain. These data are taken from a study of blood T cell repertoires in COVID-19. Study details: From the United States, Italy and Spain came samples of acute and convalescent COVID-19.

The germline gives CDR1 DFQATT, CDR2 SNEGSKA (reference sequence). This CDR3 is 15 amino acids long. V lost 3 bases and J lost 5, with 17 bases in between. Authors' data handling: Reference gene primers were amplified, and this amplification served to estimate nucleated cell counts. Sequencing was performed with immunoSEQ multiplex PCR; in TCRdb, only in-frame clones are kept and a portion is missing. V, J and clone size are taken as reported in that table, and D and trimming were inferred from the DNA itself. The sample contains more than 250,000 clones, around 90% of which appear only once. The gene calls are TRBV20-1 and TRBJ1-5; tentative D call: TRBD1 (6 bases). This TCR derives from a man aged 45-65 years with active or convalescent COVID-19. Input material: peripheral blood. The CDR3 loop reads CSASRGGSYDQPQHF. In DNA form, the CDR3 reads TGCAGTGCTAGTCGGGGGGGCTCGTATGATCAGCCCCAGCATTTT.